This T cell receptor beta chain emerged from a study of T-cell reconstitution after alpha-beta-depleted transplantation in children. The study's findings and limits: Diversity and T-cell counts at one year after transplant derived mostly from new T cells.

This sample's TCRbeta library carried unique molecular identifier barcodes. TCRdb used MiXCR to reprocess the PCR reads, holding one entry per CDR3 protein. The sample shows roughly 300,000 distinct CDR3 sequences, 11% of them seen only once. Comment on this clonotype: Its antigen is undetermined. Being one base from a much bigger clone, this may be a read error.

Looked up from germline, CDR1 is PRHDT and CDR2 is FYEKMQ (reference sequence). This CDR3 is built from 15 residues. The source of this sequence is a male patient aged 2 to 9 who had a stem cell transplant for chronic granulomatous disease, so the T cells may come from the graft donor. This rearrangement joins TRBV13 to TRBJ2-3, with D tentatively TRBD2 (6 bases). The starting material was peripheral blood, obtained 180 days after TCRalphabeta/CD19-depleted stem cell transplant. The CDR3 DNA reads as TGTTCCAGCAGCTCGCGGGACCTAAGCACAGATACGCAGTATTTT. The encoded protein is CSSSSRDLSTDTQYF.